These T cell receptor beta chains were read from a single sample in a study of blood T cells in healthy people across ages. TCRdb itself ran the 5' RACE reads through MiXCR, one entry per CDR3 protein. The table has some 1,500,000 distinct CDR3 sequences, less than 45% seen once; the top ten hold around 4%. Sequenced input: blood. All receptors derive from a young woman in good health. CDR3s include the opening cysteine and the closing phenylalanine or tryptophan. Each record gives: clone size, J gene, D gene, V gene, CDR3 protein, CDR3 DNA. A D gene is named only where the DNA matches it firmly. A clone size is listed for some rows: how often the clone was seen (once, few, many), or a class if it is expanded.

NA | TRBJ2-1 | TRBD2 | TRBV5-1 | CASSLVVPAGRDEQFF | TGCGCCAGCAGCTTGGTAGTCCCAGCGGGGAGGGATGAGCAGTTCTTC
few | TRBJ1-5 | TRBD1 | TRBV20-1 | CSARPDRRQPQHF | TGCAGTGCTAGACCGGACAGGCGTCAGCCCCAGCATTTT
NA | TRBJ2-1 | TRBD2 | TRBV4-3 | CASSFSGRAYNEQFF | TGCGCCAGCAGCTTTAGCGGGAGGGCCTACAATGAGCAGTTCTTC
once | TRBJ1-6 | NA | TRBV5-8 | CASSLVGDSSPLHF | TGTGCCAGCAGCTTGGTTGGGGATTCTTCACCCCTCCACTTT
once | TRBJ2-1 | TRBD2 | TRBV25-1 | CASSASSGSGTYNEQFF | TGTGCCAGCAGTGCCTCTAGCGGGAGTGGGACCTACAATGAGCAGTTCTTC
NA | TRBJ2-5 | NA | TRBV7-2 | CASSSSFRNEQYF | TGTGCCAGCAGTAGTAGTTTTAGGAATGAGCAGTACTTC
NA | TRBJ2-7 | TRBD2 | TRBV5-1 | CASSSWTSGTLLPYEQYF | TGCGCCAGCAGCTCCTGGACTAGCGGGACCTTGCTCCCCTACGAGCAGTACTTC
NA | TRBJ1-1 | TRBD1 | TRBV20-1 | CSTRRTGLNTEAFF | TGCAGTACTAGGCGGACAGGGCTGAACACTGAAGCTTTCTTT
NA | TRBJ1-1 | NA | TRBV4-1 | CASSQDPQGAEAFF | TGCGCCAGCAGCCAAGATCCGCAGGGCGCTGAAGCTTTCTTT
few | TRBJ1-2 | NA | TRBV10-3 | CAISEDGYGYTF | TGTGCCATCAGTGAAGATGGGTACGGCTACACCTTC
NA | TRBJ1-6 | NA | TRBV12-3/TRBV12-4 | CASSSPSHVSHSPLHF | TGTGCCAGCAGTTCCCCCTCCCACGTCTCGCACTCACCCCTCCACTTT
few | TRBJ2-2 | NA | TRBV29-1 | CSVAGKTGELFF | TGCAGCGTTGCGGGAAAGACCGGGGAGCTGTTTTTT
NA | TRBJ1-2 | TRBD1 | TRBV28 | CASRPPWDRGQSYGYTF | TGTGCCAGCAGACCCCCCTGGGACAGGGGGCAAAGCTATGGCTACACCTTC
NA | TRBJ2-7 | TRBD2 | TRBV20-1 | CSSKSGVLSSYEQYF | TGCAGTTCGAAAAGCGGGGTCCTTAGCTCCTACGAGCAGTACTTC
NA | TRBJ2-7 | TRBD1 | TRBV12-3/TRBV12-4 | CASSSQQGSYNEQYF | TGTGCCAGCAGTTCCCAACAGGGGTCCTACAATGAGCAGTACTTC
NA | TRBJ2-5 | NA | TRBV4-3 | CASSQSLGYQETQYF | TGCGCCAGCAGCCAGTCCCTCGGGTACCAAGAGACCCAGTACTTC
NA | TRBJ2-3 | TRBD2 | TRBV12-3/TRBV12-4 | CASSFPPASGRGSADTQYF | TGTGCCAGCAGTTTTCCCCCGGCTAGCGGGAGGGGTAGCGCAGATACGCAGTATTTT
NA | TRBJ1-1 | NA | TRBV6-5 | CASSYAGVAEAFF | TGTGCCAGCAGTTACGCAGGGGTCGCTGAAGCTTTCTTT
many | TRBJ2-1 | NA | TRBV29-1 | CSVVAYEQFF | TGCAGCGTTGTTGCCTATGAGCAGTTCTTC
NA | TRBJ1-2 | NA | TRBV20-1 | CSASETGKIYGYTF | TGCAGTGCTAGTGAAACAGGGAAGATCTATGGCTACACCTTC
NA | TRBJ1-1 | NA | TRBV18 | CASSPTQGNAEAFF | TGTGCCAGCTCACCGACACAGGGAAACGCTGAAGCTTTCTTT
few | TRBJ1-3 | NA | TRBV12-3/TRBV12-4 | CASSLIVDRRSGNTIYF | TGTGCCAGCAGTTTAATAGTGGACCGTCGCTCTGGAAACACCATATATTTT
few | TRBJ2-7 | TRBD1 | TRBV20-1 | CSARGQVYEQYF | TGCAGTGCTAGGGGACAGGTATACGAGCAGTACTTC
NA | TRBJ1-1 | TRBD1 | TRBV6-5 | CASSYSVRDSNTEAFF | TGTGCCAGCAGTTACTCCGTGCGGGACAGCAACACTGAAGCTTTCTTT
NA | TRBJ2-1 | TRBD2 | TRBV9 | CASSVVSGGVIYNEQFF | TGTGCCAGCAGCGTAGTGAGCGGGGGGGTAATCTACAATGAGCAGTTCTTC
NA | TRBJ2-3 | NA | TRBV4-1 | CASSQVIRQGSDTQYF | TGCGCCAGCAGCCAAGTAATTCGGCAGGGTTCAGATACGCAGTATTTT
few | TRBJ2-3 | NA | TRBV6-1 | CASSESKTQYF | TGTGCCAGCAGTGAATCTAAAACACAGTATTTT
few | TRBJ2-1 | NA | TRBV30 | CAWSVGQGIYNEQFF | TGTGCCTGGAGTGTAGGCCAGGGGATCTACAATGAGCAGTTCTTC
many | TRBJ2-5 | TRBD2 | TRBV3-1 | CASSRTSQETQYF | TGTGCCAGCAGCCGGACTAGCCAAGAGACCCAGTACTTC
NA | TRBJ2-7 | TRBD2 | TRBV10-3 | CAISLAGTSGGISYEQYF | TGTGCCATCAGTCTTGCCGGGACTAGCGGGGGGATATCCTACGAGCAGTACTTC
few | TRBJ1-2 | NA | TRBV20-1 | CSARAGTVNYGYTF | TGCAGTGCTAGGGCCGGGACGGTGAACTATGGCTACACCTTC
few | TRBJ2-3 | TRBD1 | TRBV7-8 | CASSDDRGHTDTQYF | TGTGCCAGCAGCGACGACAGGGGACACACAGATACGCAGTATTTT
once | TRBJ2-7 | TRBD1 | TRBV7-2 | CASSPQGDRFYEQYF | TGTGCCAGCAGCCCTCAAGGGGACAGGTTCTACGAGCAGTACTTC
NA | TRBJ1-3 | NA | TRBV7-9 | CASSLHPSSGNTIYF | TGTGCCAGCAGCCTCCACCCGAGCTCTGGAAACACCATATATTTT
NA | TRBJ2-1 | NA | TRBV2 | CASRSGDPYNEQFF | TGTGCCAGCAGATCAGGGGATCCCTACAATGAGCAGTTCTTC
NA | TRBJ1-2 | NA | TRBV4-1 | CASSQVGIRGIDYGYTF | TGCGCCAGCAGCCAAGTGGGGATCAGGGGTATAGACTATGGCTACACCTTC
NA | TRBJ2-2 | NA | TRBV7-2 | CASSLGFLGELFF | TGTGCCAGCAGCTTAGGGTTTCTCGGGGAGCTGTTTTTT
once | TRBJ2-7 | NA | TRBV20-1 | CSAPTTNEQYF | TGCAGTGCTCCGACTACGAATGAGCAGTACTTC
few | TRBJ2-2 | NA | TRBV19 | CASSEPGGMNTGELFF | TGTGCCAGTAGTGAGCCGGGGGGCATGAACACCGGGGAGCTGTTTTTT
NA | TRBJ2-2 | NA | TRBV12-3/TRBV12-4 | CASSYRVVGELFF | TGTGCCAGCAGCTACAGGGTTGTCGGGGAGCTGTTTTTT
few | TRBJ1-1 | NA | TRBV12-3/TRBV12-4 | CASSYGTSQNTEAFF | TGTGCCAGCAGTTACGGGACATCCCAAAACACTGAAGCTTTCTTT